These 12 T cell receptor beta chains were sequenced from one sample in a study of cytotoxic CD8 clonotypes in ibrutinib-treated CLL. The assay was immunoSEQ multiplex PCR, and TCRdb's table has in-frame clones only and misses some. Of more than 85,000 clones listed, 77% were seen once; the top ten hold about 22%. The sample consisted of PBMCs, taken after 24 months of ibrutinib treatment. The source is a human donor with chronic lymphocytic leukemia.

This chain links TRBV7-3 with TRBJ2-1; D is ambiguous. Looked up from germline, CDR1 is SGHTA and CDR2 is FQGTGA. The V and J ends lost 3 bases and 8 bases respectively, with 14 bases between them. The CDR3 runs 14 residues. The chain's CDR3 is CASSFFKVGDEQFF. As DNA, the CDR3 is TGTGCCAGCAGCTTCTTTAAAGTGGGCGATGAGCAGTTCTTC.

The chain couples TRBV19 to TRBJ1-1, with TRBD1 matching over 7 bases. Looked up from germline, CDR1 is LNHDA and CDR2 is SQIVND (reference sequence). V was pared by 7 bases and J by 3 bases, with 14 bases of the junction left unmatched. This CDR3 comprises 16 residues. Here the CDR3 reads CASTPGEGGMYTEAFF. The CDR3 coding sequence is TGTGCCAGTACCCCCGGGGAAGGGGGCATGTACACTGAAGCTTTCTTT. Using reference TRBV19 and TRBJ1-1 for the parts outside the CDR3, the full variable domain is DGGITQSPKYLFRKEGQNVTLSCEQNLNHDAMYWYRQDPGQGLRLIYYSQIVNDFQKGDIAEGYSVSREKKESFPLTVTSAQKNPTAFYLCASTPGEGGMYTEAFFGQGTRLTVV.

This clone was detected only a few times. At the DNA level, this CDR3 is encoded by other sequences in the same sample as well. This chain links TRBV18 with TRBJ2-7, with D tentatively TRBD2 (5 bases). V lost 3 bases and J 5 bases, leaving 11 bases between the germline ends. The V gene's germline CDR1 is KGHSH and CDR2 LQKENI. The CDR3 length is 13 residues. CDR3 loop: CASSPLDGDEQYF. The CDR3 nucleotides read TGTGCCAGCTCACCTCTCGACGGGGACGAGCAGTACTTC.

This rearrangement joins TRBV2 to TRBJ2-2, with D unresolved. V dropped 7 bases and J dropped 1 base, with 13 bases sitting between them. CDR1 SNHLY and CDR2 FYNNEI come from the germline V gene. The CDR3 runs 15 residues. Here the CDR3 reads CASTPVGVNTGELFF. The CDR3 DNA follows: TGTGCCAGCACCCCCGTTGGTGTGAACACCGGGGAGCTGTTTTTT.

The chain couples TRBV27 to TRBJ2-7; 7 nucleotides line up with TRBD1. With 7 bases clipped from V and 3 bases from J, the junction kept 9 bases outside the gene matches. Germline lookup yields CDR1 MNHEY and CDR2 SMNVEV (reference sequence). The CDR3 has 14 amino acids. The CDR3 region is CASMPWDSVYEQYF. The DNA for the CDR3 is TGTGCCAGCATGCCATGGGACAGTGTCTACGAGCAGTACTTC.

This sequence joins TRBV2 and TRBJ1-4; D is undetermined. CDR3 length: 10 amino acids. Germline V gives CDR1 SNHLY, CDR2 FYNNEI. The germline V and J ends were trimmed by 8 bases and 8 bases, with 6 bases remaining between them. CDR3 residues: CASHNEKLFF. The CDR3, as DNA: TGTGCCAGCCATAACGAAAAACTGTTTTTT.

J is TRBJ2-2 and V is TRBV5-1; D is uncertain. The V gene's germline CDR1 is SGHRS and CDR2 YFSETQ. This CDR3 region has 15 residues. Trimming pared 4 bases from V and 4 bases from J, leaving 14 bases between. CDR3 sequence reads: CASSPVERPTGELFF. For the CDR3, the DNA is TGCGCCAGCAGCCCCGTTGAGCGCCCCACCGGGGAGCTGTTTTTT.

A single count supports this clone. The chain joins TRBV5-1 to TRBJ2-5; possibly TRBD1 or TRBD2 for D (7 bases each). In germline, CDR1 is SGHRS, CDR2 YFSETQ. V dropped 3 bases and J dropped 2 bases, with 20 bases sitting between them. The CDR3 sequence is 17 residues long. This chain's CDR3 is CASSWTPQGGTQETQYF. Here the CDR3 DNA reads TGCGCCAGCAGCTGGACCCCGCAGGGGGGGACTCAAGAGACCCAGTACTTC. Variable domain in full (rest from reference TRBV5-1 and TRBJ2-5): KAGVTQTPRYLIKTRGQQVTLSCSPISGHRSVSWYQQTPGQGLQFLFEYFSETQRNKGNFPGRFSGRQFSNSRSEMNVSTLELGDSALYLCASSWTPQGGTQETQYFGPGTRLLVL.

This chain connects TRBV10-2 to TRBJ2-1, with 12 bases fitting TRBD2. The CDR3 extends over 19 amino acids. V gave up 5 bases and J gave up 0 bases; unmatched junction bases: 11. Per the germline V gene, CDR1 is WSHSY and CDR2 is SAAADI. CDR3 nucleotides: TGCGCCAGCAGTTGGACTAGCGGGACTCGGAATAGCTCCTACAATGAGCAGTTCTTC. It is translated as CASSWTSGTRNSSYNEQFF.

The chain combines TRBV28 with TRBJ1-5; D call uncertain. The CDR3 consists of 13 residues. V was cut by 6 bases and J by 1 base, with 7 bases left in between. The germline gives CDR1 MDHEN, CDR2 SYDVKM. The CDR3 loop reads CASRAESNQPQHF. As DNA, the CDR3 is TGTGCCAGCAGGGCGGAAAGCAATCAGCCCCAGCATTTT.

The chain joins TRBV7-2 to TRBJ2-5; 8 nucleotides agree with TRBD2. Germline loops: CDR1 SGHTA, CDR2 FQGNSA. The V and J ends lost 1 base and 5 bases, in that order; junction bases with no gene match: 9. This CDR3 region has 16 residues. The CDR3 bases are TGTGCCAGCAGCTTAGAAAGGACTAGCATTTTGGAGACCCAGTACTTC. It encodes CASSLERTSILETQYF.

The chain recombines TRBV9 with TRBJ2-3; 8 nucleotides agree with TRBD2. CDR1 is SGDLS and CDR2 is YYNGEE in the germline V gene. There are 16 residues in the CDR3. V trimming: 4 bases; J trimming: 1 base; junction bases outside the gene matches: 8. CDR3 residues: CASSNRAGGGTDTQYF. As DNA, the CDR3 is TGTGCCAGCAGCAACAGGGCGGGAGGAGGCACAGATACGCAGTATTTT.